A selection of T cell receptor beta chains follows, all from one sample in a study of prognosis after radiotherapy for stage I lung cancer. TCRdb independently ran MiXCR on the multiplex PCR reads; one entry per CDR3 protein. The sample consists of some 60,000 distinct CDR3 sequences, more than 20% of them appearing once. The material was PBMCs, obtained before or after stereotactic body radiation therapy (not recorded which). The origin of the receptors is a donor aged 50 or older with non-small cell lung cancer. The CDR3 runs from the conserved cysteine through the conserved F or W. Each record gives: J gene, clone size, V gene, D gene, CDR3 protein, CDR3 DNA. A D gene is named only where the DNA matches it firmly. Only part of the rows carry a size: once, few, many, or a class if the clone is expanded.

>TRBJ2-5|many|TRBV30|-
CAWTGTLGETQYF
TGTGCCTGGACCGGGACACTTGGAGAGACCCAGTACTTC
>TRBJ1-1|many|TRBV30|-
CAFRQAVRTEAFF
TGTGCCTTTCGACAGGCGGTCAGAACTGAAGCTTTCTTT
>TRBJ2-3|many|TRBV19|-
CASSPPGGVDTQYF
TGTGCCAGTAGTCCCCCTGGTGGGGTAGATACGCAGTATTTT
>TRBJ2-3|many|TRBV12-3/TRBV12-4|-
CASSRARGPVDTQYF
TGTGCCAGCAGTCGAGCCCGGGGGCCTGTAGATACGCAGTATTTT
>TRBJ2-1|many|TRBV5-5|-
CASSSGGAASNNEQFF
TGTGCCAGCAGCTCTGGGGGGGCAGCTTCCAACAATGAGCAGTTCTTC
>TRBJ1-5|many|TRBV4-2|-
CASSQDAGRSNQPQHF
TGTGCCAGCAGCCAAGATGCGGGTAGGAGCAATCAGCCCCAGCATTTT
>TRBJ2-7|many|TRBV7-3|TRBD1
CASSLSPGQGVEQYF
TGTGCCAGCAGCTTAAGTCCGGGACAGGGTGTCGAGCAGTACTTC
>TRBJ2-2|-|TRBV5-1|-
CTSSLALAGGMNTGELFF
TGCACCAGCAGCTTGGCCCTAGCAGGGGGGATGAACACCGGGGAGCTGTTTTTT
>TRBJ2-7|many|TRBV18|TRBD1
CASSPRGQGGYEQYF
TGTGCCAGCTCACCAAGAGGACAGGGTGGGTACGAGCAGTACTTC
>TRBJ1-2|many|TRBV3-1|TRBD1
CASRGTGADYGYTF
TGTGCCAGCAGGGGGACAGGGGCCGACTATGGCTACACCTTC
>TRBJ2-2|many|TRBV6-1|TRBD1
CASSQSPTGAGGELFF
TGTGCCAGCAGTCAATCCCCGACAGGGGCGGGCGGGGAGCTGTTTTTT
>TRBJ2-1|many|TRBV19|-
CASSIPGLNEQFF
TGTGCCAGTAGTATTCCGGGCCTCAATGAGCAGTTCTTC
>TRBJ1-5|-|TRBV6-2/TRBV6-3|-
CASSEWVDYSNKPQHF
TGTGCCAGCAGTGAATGGGTGGATTATAGCAATAAGCCCCAGCACTTT
>TRBJ2-3|many|TRBV29-1|TRBD1
CSVVGDRAFSTDTQYF
TGCAGCGTTGTGGGGGACAGGGCCTTTAGCACAGATACGCAGTATTTT
>TRBJ2-7|many|TRBV5-4|TRBD2
CASSLSAGDYEQYF
TGTGCCAGCAGCTTGTCGGCGGGGGACTACGAGCAGTACTTC
>TRBJ2-7|many|TRBV3-1|TRBD1
CASSQGDRVYEQYF
TGTGCCAGCAGCCAAGGAGACAGGGTCTACGAGCAGTACTTC
>TRBJ2-1|once|TRBV7-2|TRBD2
CASSHRRDSGGSEQFF
TGTGCCAGCAGCCATAGGCGCGATAGCGGGGGGAGTGAGCAGTTCTTC
>TRBJ2-1|-|TRBV5-4|TRBD1
CASSLGGPGQGWNEQFF
TGTGCCAGCAGCTTGGGGGGGCCCGGACAGGGGTGGAATGAGCAGTTCTTC
>TRBJ2-3|many|TRBV6-1|TRBD2
CASSLSGAYPDTQYF
TGTGCCAGCAGCCTTAGCGGGGCTTACCCAGATACGCAGTATTTT
>TRBJ2-5|-|TRBV6-2/TRBV6-3|-
CAITSPGTARGTQYF
TGTGCCATCACCTCACCTGGGACGGCCCGGGGGACCCAGTACTTC
>TRBJ1-5|many|TRBV6-4|TRBD1
CASSRNPGQGGQPQHF
TGTGCCAGCAGTCGCAACCCGGGACAGGGGGGTCAGCCCCAGCATTTT
>TRBJ1-5|many|TRBV19|TRBD1
CASRGQGSNQPQHF
TGTGCCAGTAGGGGACAGGGGAGCAATCAGCCCCAGCATTTT